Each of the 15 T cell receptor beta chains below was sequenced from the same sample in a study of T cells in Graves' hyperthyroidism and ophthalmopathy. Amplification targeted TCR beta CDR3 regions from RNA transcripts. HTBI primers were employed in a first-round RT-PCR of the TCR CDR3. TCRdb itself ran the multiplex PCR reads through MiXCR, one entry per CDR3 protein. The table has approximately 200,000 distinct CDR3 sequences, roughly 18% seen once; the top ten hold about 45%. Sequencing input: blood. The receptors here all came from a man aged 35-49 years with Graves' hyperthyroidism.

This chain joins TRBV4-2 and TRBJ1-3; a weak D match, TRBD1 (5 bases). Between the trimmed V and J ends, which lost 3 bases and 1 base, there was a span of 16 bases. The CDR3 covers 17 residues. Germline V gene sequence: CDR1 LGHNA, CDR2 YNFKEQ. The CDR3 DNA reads TGTGCCAGCAGCCACGGCGTGGGGGAAGCATCTGGAAACACCATATATTTT. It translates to CASSHGVGEASGNTIYF.

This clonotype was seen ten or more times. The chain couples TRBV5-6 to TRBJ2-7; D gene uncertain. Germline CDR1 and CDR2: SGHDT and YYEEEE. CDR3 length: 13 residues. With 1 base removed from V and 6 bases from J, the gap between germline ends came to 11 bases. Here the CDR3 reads CASSLWEGREQYF. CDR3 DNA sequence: TGTGCCAGCAGCTTGTGGGAAGGTCGCGAGCAGTACTTC.

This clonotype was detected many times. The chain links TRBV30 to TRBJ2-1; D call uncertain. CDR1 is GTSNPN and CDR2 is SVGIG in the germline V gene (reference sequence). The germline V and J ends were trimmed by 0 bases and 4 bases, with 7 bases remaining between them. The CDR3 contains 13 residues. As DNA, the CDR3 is TGTGCCTGGAGTGTCCTACGGTACAATGAGCAGTTCTTC. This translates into CAWSVLRYNEQFF.

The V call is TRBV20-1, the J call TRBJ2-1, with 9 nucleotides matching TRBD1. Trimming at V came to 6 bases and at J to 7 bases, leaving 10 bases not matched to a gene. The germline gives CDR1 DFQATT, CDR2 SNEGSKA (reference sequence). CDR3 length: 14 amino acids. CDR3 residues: CSAETGGGGNEQFF. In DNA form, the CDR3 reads TGCAGTGCGGAGACAGGGGGGGGGGGGAATGAGCAGTTCTTC.

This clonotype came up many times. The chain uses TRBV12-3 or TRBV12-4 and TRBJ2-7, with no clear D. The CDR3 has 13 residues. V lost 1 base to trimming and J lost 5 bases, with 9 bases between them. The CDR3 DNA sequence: TGTGCCAGCAGTTTAGTAGAGCGCGACGAGCAGTACTTC. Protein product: CASSLVERDEQYF.

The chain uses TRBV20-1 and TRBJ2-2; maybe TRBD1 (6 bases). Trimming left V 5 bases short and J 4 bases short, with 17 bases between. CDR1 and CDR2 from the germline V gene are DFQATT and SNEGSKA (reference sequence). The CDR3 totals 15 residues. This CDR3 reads CSALPGQEGTGELFF. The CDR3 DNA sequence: TGCAGTGCTCTCCCGGGACAAGAAGGCACCGGGGAGCTGTTTTTT.

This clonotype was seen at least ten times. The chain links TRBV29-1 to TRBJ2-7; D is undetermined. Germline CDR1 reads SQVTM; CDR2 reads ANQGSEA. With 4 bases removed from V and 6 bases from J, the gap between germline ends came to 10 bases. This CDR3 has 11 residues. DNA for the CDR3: TGCAGCGTTGGGGTCGGACCCGAGCAGTACTTC. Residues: CSVGVGPEQYF.

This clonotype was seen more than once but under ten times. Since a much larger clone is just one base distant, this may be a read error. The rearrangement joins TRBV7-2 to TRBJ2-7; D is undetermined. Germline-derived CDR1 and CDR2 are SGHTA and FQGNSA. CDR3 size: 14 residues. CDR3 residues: CASNLTRASYEQYF. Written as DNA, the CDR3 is TGTGCCAGCAACTTAACCCGGGCAAGTTACGAGCAGTACTTC.

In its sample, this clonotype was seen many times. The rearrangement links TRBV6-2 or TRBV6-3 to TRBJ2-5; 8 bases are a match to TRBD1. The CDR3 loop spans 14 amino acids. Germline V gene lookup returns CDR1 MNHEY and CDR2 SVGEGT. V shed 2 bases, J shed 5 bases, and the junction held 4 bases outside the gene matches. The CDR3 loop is CASSYAGGGETQYF. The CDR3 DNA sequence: TGTGCCAGCAGTTACGCAGGGGGCGGGGAGACCCAGTACTTC.

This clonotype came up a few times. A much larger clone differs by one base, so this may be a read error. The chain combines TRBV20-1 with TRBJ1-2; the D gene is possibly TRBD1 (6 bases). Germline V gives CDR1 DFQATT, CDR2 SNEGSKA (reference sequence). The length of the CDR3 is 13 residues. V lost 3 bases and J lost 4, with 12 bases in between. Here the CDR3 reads CSASDTGPYGYTF. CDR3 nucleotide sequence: TGCAGTGCTAGCGACACAGGGCCCTATGGCTACACCTTC.

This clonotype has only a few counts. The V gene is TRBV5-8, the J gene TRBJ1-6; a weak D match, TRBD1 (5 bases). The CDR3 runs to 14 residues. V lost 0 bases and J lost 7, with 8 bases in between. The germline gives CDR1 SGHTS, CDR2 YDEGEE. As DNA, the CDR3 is TGTGCCAGCAGCTTGGGAGACAGAAATTCACCCCTCCACTTT. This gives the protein CASSLGDRNSPLHF.

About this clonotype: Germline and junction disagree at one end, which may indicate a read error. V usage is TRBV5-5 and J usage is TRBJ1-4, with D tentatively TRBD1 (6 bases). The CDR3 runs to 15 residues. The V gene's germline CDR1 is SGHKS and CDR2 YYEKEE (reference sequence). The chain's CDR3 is CASSSDGGLGEKLFF. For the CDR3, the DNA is TGCGCCAGCAGCTCGGATGGGGGGCTCGGTGAAAAACTGTTTTTT.

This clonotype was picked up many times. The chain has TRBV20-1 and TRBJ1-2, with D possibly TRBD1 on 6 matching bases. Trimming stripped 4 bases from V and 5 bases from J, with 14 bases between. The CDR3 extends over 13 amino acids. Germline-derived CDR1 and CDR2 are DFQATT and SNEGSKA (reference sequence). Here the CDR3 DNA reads TGCAGTGCTATCATTGGACAGCAATATGGCTACACCTTC. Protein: CSAIIGQQYGYTF.

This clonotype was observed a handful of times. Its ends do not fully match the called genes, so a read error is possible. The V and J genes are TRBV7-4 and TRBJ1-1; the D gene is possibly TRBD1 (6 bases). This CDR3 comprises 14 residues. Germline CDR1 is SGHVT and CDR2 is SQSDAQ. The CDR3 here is CVSSYSGAGTEAFF. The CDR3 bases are TGTGTCAGCAGCTACTCAGGGGCGGGGACTGAAGCTTTCTTT.

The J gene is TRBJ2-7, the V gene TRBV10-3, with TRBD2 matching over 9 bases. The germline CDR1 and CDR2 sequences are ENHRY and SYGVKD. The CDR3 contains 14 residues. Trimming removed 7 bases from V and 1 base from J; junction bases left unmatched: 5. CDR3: CAIKRLADSYEQYF. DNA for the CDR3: TGTGCCATCAAACGACTAGCGGATTCCTACGAGCAGTACTTC.